What follows are 22 T cell receptor beta chains derived from one specimen sequenced in a study of T cell repertoires in cytomegalovirus infection. These receptors have no known antigen. Each CDR3 protein gets one entry after TCRdb re-called the reads with MiXCR. This sample has 80,000 or so distinct CDR3 sequences, with roughly a quarter found just once. Sample: CD8+ T cells from cultured PBMCs, taken from culture after CMV antigen stimulation. These receptors all stem from a human donor in good health (CMV status not recorded). Some clones in this sample may be carry-over from other donors' samples.

This clonotype has more than one count but fewer than ten. The rearrangement joins TRBV25-1 to TRBJ2-1; 7 nucleotides align to TRBD2. J lost 8 bases, V lost 5 bases, and 21 bases had no gene match. The CDR3 runs 18 residues. Looked up from germline, CDR1 is MGHDK and CDR2 is SYGVNS. In nucleotides, the CDR3 is TGTGCCAGCAGTCCCCTCGTGGGAGGGAGGGACCGGACTGATGAGCAGTTCTTC. It translates to CASSPLVGGRDRTDEQFF.

Details on this clonotype: Relative to the germline gene, one junction end is altered; a read error may explain this. The chain couples TRBV24-1 to TRBJ2-2; 10 bases line up with TRBD1. Germline CDR1 and CDR2: KGHDR and SFDVKD. The CDR3 is made up of 18 amino acids. The CDR3 here is CATSDDSLDRGNAGELFF. CDR3 nucleotide sequence: TGTGCCACCAGTGATGATTCTCTGGACAGGGGGAACGCCGGGGAGCTGTTTTTT.

This chain links TRBV27 with TRBJ2-6; no clear D gene. The CDR3 is made up of 15 amino acids. CDR1 is MNHEY and CDR2 is SMNVEV in the germline V gene (reference sequence). Trimming shortened V by 5 bases and J by 2 bases, and 10 bases separated the two germline ends. The DNA of the CDR3 is TGTGCCAGCAGTCTATTTTTCGCTGGGGCCAACGTCCTGACTTTC. Amino acids: CASSLFFAGANVLTF.

This clonotype was seen at least ten times. This rearrangement joins TRBV27 to TRBJ2-5; D is unresolved. Germline V gives CDR1 MNHEY, CDR2 SMNVEV (reference sequence). V was trimmed by 7 bases and J by 4 bases, leaving 10 bases between them. This CDR3 has 12 residues. The CDR3, as DNA: TGTGCCAGCACCTCGACGGGAGAGACCCAGTACTTC. Protein sequence: CASTSTGETQYF.

This clonotype was seen only a few times. The chain employs TRBV6-5 and TRBJ1-6; 9 bases map to TRBD1. CDR1 is MNHEY and CDR2 is SVGAGI in the germline V gene. Losses at the gene ends were 7 bases for V and 3 bases for J; bases not matched to a gene: 13. This CDR3 is 18 amino acids long. CDR3 residues: CASTTQGAMRNYNSPLHF. CDR3 sequence (DNA): TGTGCCAGCACTACACAGGGGGCGATGAGAAACTATAATTCACCCCTCCACTTT.

This clonotype was found a few times. The J gene is TRBJ2-5, the V gene TRBV6-1, with 10 bases lining up with TRBD2. This CDR3 comprises 14 residues. CDR1 and CDR2 from the germline V gene are MNHNS and SASEGT. The V segment lost 4 bases and the J segment 4 bases; nucleotides outside the gene matches: 3. The CDR3 DNA reads TGTGCCAGCAGTGGGAGCGGGGGGGTAGAGACCCAGTACTTC. Translation: CASSGSGGVETQYF.

This clonotype was observed at least ten times. The chain is built from TRBV7-6 and TRBJ2-7; D is unclear. There are 14 residues in the CDR3. Trimming cost V 5 bases and J 2 bases, with 13 bases left between them. Germline assignment: CDR1 SGHVS and CDR2 FNYEAQ. The CDR3 loop reads CASSPRSDPYEQYF. CDR3 nucleotide sequence: TGTGCCAGCAGCCCTCGAAGCGACCCCTACGAGCAGTACTTC.

This clonotype was seen at least ten times. The CDR3 sequence: CASVPGLAGSGFNQETQYF. The CDR3 bases are TGTGCCAGCGTTCCGGGACTAGCGGGATCCGGGTTCAACCAAGAGACCCAGTACTTC. The rearrangement uses TRBV7-6 and TRBJ2-5, with TRBD2 identical over 13 bases. Per germline, CDR1 SGHVS and CDR2 FNYEAQ. Trimming removed 8 bases from V and 0 bases from J; junction bases left unmatched: 15. The CDR3 loop spans 19 amino acids.

To note about this clonotype: The junction differs from germline at one of its ends, possibly a read error. The chain joins TRBV11-2 to TRBJ1-5, with D possibly TRBD1 on 5 matching bases. Germline V gives CDR1 SGHAT, CDR2 FQNNGV. The CDR3 extends over 13 amino acids. CDR3 DNA: TGTGCCAGCAGCTTAGAAGGGGCTCAGGCCCAGCATTTT. This translates into CASSLEGAQAQHF.

This clonotype was detected only a few times. The chain links TRBV7-6 to TRBJ2-1, with D hard to call. Germline-derived CDR1 and CDR2 are SGHVS and FNYEAQ. This CDR3 comprises 16 residues. The V and J ends lost 2 bases and 2 bases respectively, with 13 bases between them. The CDR3 is CASSLKKTWPYNEQFF. The CDR3 coding sequence is TGTGCCAGCAGCTTAAAAAAGACGTGGCCCTACAATGAGCAGTTCTTC. Variable domain in full (rest from reference TRBV7-6 and TRBJ2-1): GAGVSQSPRYKVTKRGQDVALRCDPISGHVSLYWYRQALGQGPEFLTYFNYEAQQDKSGLPNDRFSAERPEGSISTLTIQRTEQRDSAMYRCASSLKKTWPYNEQFFGPGTRLTVL.

This clonotype was observed a few times. The rearrangement joins TRBV4-2 to TRBJ1-5; 7 bases match TRBD1. The CDR3 covers 16 residues. Per germline, CDR1 LGHNA and CDR2 YNFKEQ. V lost 0 bases, J lost 0 bases, and 2 bases stayed unmatched. The DNA for the CDR3 is TGTGCCAGCAGCCAAGAGACAGGGAGTAGCAATCAGCCCCAGCATTTT. Its protein is CASSQETGSSNQPQHF.

This clonotype was seen more than once but under ten times. The chain has TRBV12-3 or TRBV12-4 and TRBJ2-3; 15 bases agree with TRBD2. This CDR3 spans 18 amino acids. V trimming: 5 bases; J trimming: 0 bases; junction bases outside the gene matches: 6. CDR3 in amino acids: CASSVGLAGGTSTDTQYF. CDR3 in DNA: TGTGCCAGCAGTGTGGGACTAGCGGGAGGTACTAGCACAGATACGCAGTATTTT.

The J gene is TRBJ2-1, the V gene TRBV20-1; TRBD1 agrees at 7 bases. The CDR3 length is 16 residues. The germline gives CDR1 DFQATT, CDR2 SNEGSKA (reference sequence). V was pared by 0 bases and J by 0 bases, with 5 bases of the junction left unmatched. CDR3 region: CSARDRAGGSYNEQFF. DNA for the CDR3: TGCAGTGCTAGAGATAGGGCAGGGGGCTCCTACAATGAGCAGTTCTTC.

This clonotype was detected many times. This chain joins TRBV7-6 and TRBJ2-5; unclear D gene. The CDR3 sequence is 13 residues long. CDR1 SGHVS and CDR2 FNYEAQ come from the germline V gene. Between the trimmed V and J ends, which lost 5 bases and 2 bases, there was a span of 9 bases. The CDR3 DNA follows: TGTGCCAGCAGCCCCAGAATTCAAGAGACCCAGTACTTC. This codes for CASSPRIQETQYF.

The V gene is TRBV6-8, the J gene TRBJ2-7, with 11 bases lining up with TRBD1. CDR3 length: 17 amino acids. Germline CDR1 MNHGY, CDR2 SAAAGT. Trimming took 4 bases from V and 3 from J; bases not matched to a gene: 11. The CDR3 protein is CASSLTSGTGGVYEQYF. The CDR3 coding sequence is TGTGCCAGCAGTTTAACCTCCGGGACAGGGGGTGTCTACGAGCAGTACTTC.

This clonotype was recorded a few times. The chain employs TRBV2 and TRBJ1-5, with D hard to call. From germline, CDR1 is SNHLY and CDR2 FYNNEI. With 2 bases removed from V and 10 bases from J, the gap between germline ends came to 15 bases. CDR3 length equals 14 residues. CDR3 protein: CASSEFGSSGPQHF. CDR3 nucleotide sequence: TGTGCCAGCAGTGAATTTGGCAGTTCGGGCCCCCAGCATTTT. Filled out from reference TRBV2 and TRBJ1-5, the complete variable domain reads EPEVTQTPSHQVTQMGQEVILRCVPISNHLYFYWYRQILGQKVEFLVSFYNNEISEKSEIFDDQFSVERPDGSNFTLKIRSTKLEDSAMYFCASSEFGSSGPQHFGDGTRLSIL.

This clonotype was counted at least ten times. The gene calls are TRBV7-2 and TRBJ2-5; D is unresolved. Trimming pared 5 bases from V and 6 bases from J, leaving 19 bases between. Germline V gene sequence: CDR1 SGHTA, CDR2 FQGNSA. The CDR3 is made up of 15 amino acids. In DNA form, the CDR3 reads TGTGCCAGCAGCCAAGATTGGGGTAGCAGGAAGACCCAGTACTTC. Protein product: CASSQDWGSRKTQYF.

This clonotype has more than one count but fewer than ten. The genes are TRBV29-1 and TRBJ1-1, with D uncertain. The CDR3 spans 11 residues. The V end was cut by 7 bases, the J end by 5 bases, with 11 bases between. Germline assignment: CDR1 SQVTM and CDR2 ANQGSEA. CDR3 amino acids: CSAEEATEAFF. As DNA, the CDR3 is TGCAGCGCTGAGGAGGCTACTGAAGCTTTCTTT.

About this clonotype itself: A read error may be the cause here, since a much bigger clone is one base away. This chain uses TRBV7-4 with TRBJ2-3, with D perhaps assigned TRBD1 or TRBD2 (5 bases each). The V and J ends lost 5 bases and 4 bases respectively, with 13 bases between them. CDR3 length: 14 amino acids. From germline, CDR1 is SGHVT and CDR2 SQSDAQ. CDR3 sequence (DNA): TGTGCCAGCAGCCAAGTATTGGGGGCAGATACGCAGTATTTT. Translation: CASSQVLGADTQYF.

The chain combines TRBV6-1 with TRBJ2-4; unclear D gene. The V gene lost 3 bases and the J gene lost 0 bases, with 12 bases spanning the gap. CDR1 and CDR2 from the germline V gene are MNHNS and SASEGT. This CDR3 contains 16 residues. CDR3 DNA sequence: TGTGCCAGCAGTGATGATAAGGGTTTAGCCAAAAACATTCAGTACTTC. Protein sequence: CASSDDKGLAKNIQYF.

This clonotype was seen ten or more times. The rearrangement links TRBV6-2 or TRBV6-3 to TRBJ2-7; D is perhaps TRBD1 (6 bases). Trimming shortened V by 0 bases and J by 3 bases, and 18 bases separated the two germline ends. CDR1 is MNHEY, CDR2 SVGEGT, per germline. There are 17 residues in the CDR3. CDR3 loop: CASSYSTPDRPDYEQYF. For the CDR3, the DNA is TGTGCCAGCAGTTACTCGACTCCGGACAGACCCGACTACGAGCAGTACTTC.

With respect to this clonotype: Relative to the germline gene, one junction end is altered; a read error may explain this. The chain employs TRBV6-8 and TRBJ2-2; no firm D call. The germline gives CDR1 MNHGY, CDR2 SAAAGT. The CDR3 length is 17 residues. The CDR3 is CANSYSATVANTGELFF. The CDR3 DNA sequence: TGTGCCAACAGTTACTCGGCGACTGTCGCGAACACCGGGGAGCTGTTTTTT.